This T cell receptor (beta chain) emerged from a study of glioma-infiltrating T cells after dendritic cell vaccination. The overall study: Dendritic cell vaccination trial patients had either newly diagnosed or recurrent glioblastoma.

Germline V gives CDR1 SQVTM, CDR2 ANQGSEA. The CDR3 is made up of 16 amino acids. The V segment lost 4 bases and the J segment 5 bases; nucleotides outside the gene matches: 10. The primer mix had 60 V beta and 13 J beta primers. Sequencing was performed with immunoSEQ multiplex PCR; in TCRdb, only in-frame clones are kept and a portion is missing. The sample includes some 90,000 clones, 75% to 85% of them seen just once. Time point reported: after dendritic cell vaccination, including at tumor progression/relapse. Only patients with spare fresh-frozen tumor and over two years of follow-up were included. PBMC sampling occurred before vaccination, two weeks after the third dose, and at progression.

This sample comprised blood, obtained after dendritic cell vaccination. The receptor comes from a human donor with glioblastoma. The chain couples TRBV29-1 to TRBJ2-3, with TRBD2 matching 12 bases. The CDR3 region has the DNA TGCAGCGTTGTCCCGTGGCTAGCGGGAGGGCGAGATACGCAGTATTTT. Translation gives CSVVPWLAGGRDTQYF.